These 5 T cell receptor beta chains came from one sample sequenced in a study of shared clonotypes between healthy human individuals. The repertoire was sequenced with immunoSEQ multiplex PCR; TCRdb's copy has only in-frame clones and lacks some. The top ten clones hold 0.06% of a sample with hundreds of thousands of clones, 90% to 96% of them seen once. Sequencing used naive CD4+ T cells sorted from blood. The subset: CD45RA+ positively selected. The origin of the receptors is a woman aged 25 to 39 in good health.

The chain couples TRBV28 to TRBJ1-4; tentative D call: TRBD1 (6 bases). The V gene's germline CDR1 is MDHEN and CDR2 SYDVKM. V lost 2 bases, J lost 7 bases, and 11 bases lay in between. This CDR3 comprises 14 residues. The CDR3 here is CASSLRGHGEKLFF. Written as DNA, the CDR3 is TGTGCCAGCAGTTTACGGGGGCATGGTGAAAAACTGTTTTTT.

The chain combines TRBV5-1 with TRBJ2-3; 9 bases are a match to TRBD2. Germline V CDR1 and CDR2: SGHRS, YFSETQ. The CDR3 is made up of 16 amino acids. The ends lost 0 bases at V and 6 bases at J; junction bases unmatched: 8. DNA of the CDR3: TGCGCCAGCAGCTTGGCGGCGGGAGGGTCAAGGGATACGCAGTATTTT. Encoded protein: CASSLAAGGSRDTQYF.

The chain couples TRBV18 to TRBJ1-1; D might be TRBD1 (5 bases). The CDR3 extends over 16 amino acids. The ends were cut back, 6 bases at V and 4 bases at J, with 21 bases in the middle. Germline loops: CDR1 KGHSH, CDR2 LQKENI. CDR3 in DNA: TGTGCCAGCTCCCCCTCCTCGCAGGGAAGGGGCACTGAAGCTTTCTTT. Its protein product is CASSPSSQGRGTEAFF.

The rearrangement uses TRBV21-1 and TRBJ2-5; TRBD2, the table's D call, lacks a check against the DNA. TRBV21-1 is recorded as a pseudogene. This CDR3 spans 14 amino acids. In DNA form, the CDR3 reads TGTGCCAGCACCCTTCCGGGACTTAACGGGGCCCAGTACTTC. Its translation is CASTLPGLNGAQYF.

This clone was detected a few times. This chain joins TRBV7-2 and TRBJ2-7; D call uncertain. The CDR3 runs 15 residues. V lost 6 bases and J 1 base, leaving 16 bases between the germline ends. In germline, CDR1 is SGHTA, CDR2 FQGNSA. CDR3 DNA sequence: TGTGCCAGCAGTAGGGTAGGTGGGAAGTCCTACGAGCAGTACTTC. This translates into CASSRVGGKSYEQYF.